Shown below are 26 T cell receptor beta chains from a single sample sequenced in a study of a mutant IDH1 vaccine in newly diagnosed glioma. Their target antigens are unknown. The time point denotes: week 35, safety follow-up. Topical imiquimod accompanied each vaccine dose, which consisted of 300 ug of mutant IDH1 20-mer peptide. Some clones are missing from TCRdb's copy, which holds only in-frame ones; the method was immunoSEQ multiplex PCR. The data hold roughly 68,000 clones, with 74% observed a single time. Sequences were derived from PBMCs, sampled from a glioma patient whose treatment included an IDH1 peptide vaccine. The receptor set was obtained from a man between 45 and 60 years old with glioma.

The gene calls are TRBV14 and TRBJ2-2; no reliable D call. The CDR3 is 14 residues long. Germline CDR1 reads SGHDN; CDR2 reads FVKESK. V was trimmed by 1 base and J by 1 base, leaving 4 bases between them. CDR3 residues: CASSQARNTGELFF. The DNA of the CDR3 is TGTGCCAGCAGCCAAGCAAGGAACACCGGGGAGCTGTTTTTT. Combining the CDR3 with reference TRBV14 and TRBJ2-2 gives the whole variable domain EAGVTQFPSHSVIEKGQTVTLRCDPISGHDNLYWYRRVMGKEIKFLLHFVKESKQDESGMPNNRFLAERTGGTYSTLKVQPAELEDSGVYFCASSQARNTGELFFGEGSRLTVL.

This chain joins TRBV20-1 and TRBJ1-2, with no clear D. Trimming removed 1 base from V and 6 bases from J, with 6 bases in between. The CDR3 is made up of 11 amino acids. Per germline, CDR1 DFQATT and CDR2 SNEGSKA (reference sequence). CDR3 sequence: CSARGGHGYTF. The CDR3 DNA follows: TGCAGTGCTAGAGGAGGGCATGGCTACACCTTC.

The chain uses TRBV30 and TRBJ2-1; 10 nucleotides agree with TRBD1. This CDR3 has 13 amino acids. J was trimmed by 3 bases and V by 7 bases; bases with no gene match: 3. From germline, CDR1 is GTSNPN and CDR2 SVGIG (reference sequence). In nucleotides, the CDR3 is TGTGCCTTCCGGGACAGGGGCTACAATGAGCAGTTCTTC. This codes for CAFRDRGYNEQFF.

The chain joins TRBV2 to TRBJ1-3; TRBD2 matches 8 bases. The J call is in doubt because the DNA end fits TRBJ2-2 better. Per germline, CDR1 SNHLY and CDR2 FYNNEI. The length of the CDR3 is 15 residues. This chain's CDR3 is CASGRTSLNTGELFF. The CDR3 nucleotides are TGTGCCAGCGGCAGGACTAGCCTTAACACCGGGGAGCTGTTTTTT.

This chain links TRBV4-1 with TRBJ1-5; perhaps TRBD1 as D (5 bases). This CDR3 contains 16 residues. CDR1 and CDR2 from the germline V gene are MGHRA and YSYEKL. Trimming cost V 3 bases and J 3 bases, with 15 bases left between them. The CDR3 sequence: CASSQGEGMDNQPQHF. CDR3 DNA: TGCGCCAGCAGCCAGGGGGAGGGGATGGACAATCAGCCCCAGCATTTT.

In its sample, this clone was seen many times. The chain is built from TRBV2 and TRBJ1-1; D is unclear. The CDR3 covers 12 residues. The V end was cut by 2 bases, the J end by 7 bases, with 8 bases between. Germline-derived CDR1 and CDR2 are SNHLY and FYNNEI. The CDR3 nucleotides read TGTGCCAGCAGTGAAACCTACTTTGAAGCTTTCTTT. Residues: CASSETYFEAFF.

The rearrangement joins TRBV6-1 to TRBJ2-7; possibly TRBD1 for D (5 bases). Trimming stripped 11 bases from V and 1 base from J, with 12 bases between. Germline loops: CDR1 MNHNS, CDR2 SASEGT. The CDR3 length is 12 residues. CDR3 nucleotide sequence: TGTGCCGCAAGGGGCCTTTCCTACGAGCAGTACTTC. Residues: CAARGLSYEQYF.

This clone was recorded a few times. The chain recombines TRBV10-3 with TRBJ2-7; D may be TRBD1 (5 bases). CDR1 is ENHRY, CDR2 SYGVKD, per germline. The length of the CDR3 is 13 residues. The V gene lost 2 bases and the J gene lost 3 bases, with 8 bases spanning the gap. CDR3 region: CAISEPDSYEQYF. The DNA of the CDR3 is TGTGCCATCAGTGAGCCAGACAGCTACGAGCAGTACTTC.

The rearrangement joins TRBV30 to TRBJ2-5; 8 bases are shared with TRBD2. The CDR3 covers 14 residues. J was trimmed by 2 bases and V by 5 bases; bases with no gene match: 7. The germline gives CDR1 GTSNPN, CDR2 SVGIG (reference sequence). The CDR3 is CAWEGLAHQETQYF. The DNA of the CDR3 is TGTGCCTGGGAAGGACTAGCCCATCAAGAGACCCAGTACTTC. Complete variable domain (other parts from reference TRBV30 and TRBJ2-5): SQTIHQWPATLVQPVGSPLSLECTVEGTSNPNLYWYRQAAGRGLQLLFYSVGIGQISSEVPQNLSASRPQDRQFILSSKKLLLSDSGFYLCAWEGLAHQETQYFGPGTRLLVL.

This CDR3 is CSVSGQGDTIYF. The CDR3 DNA is TGCAGCGTATCCGGACAGGGAGACACCATATATTTT. V is TRBV29-1 and J is TRBJ1-3, with 8 bases matching TRBD1. The CDR3 loop spans 12 amino acids. The trim removed 6 bases at V and 8 bases at J, leaving 6 bases unmatched. Germline CDR1 and CDR2: SQVTM and ANQGSEA. The complete variable domain, with remaining parts taken from reference TRBV29-1 and TRBJ1-3, reads SAVISQKPSRDICQRGTSLTIQCQVDSQVTMMFWYRQQPGQSLTLIATANQGSEATYESGFVIDKFPISRPNLTFSTLTVSNMSPEDSSIYLCSVSGQGDTIYFGEGSWLTVV.

The V call is TRBV27, the J call TRBJ1-4; possibly TRBD1 for D (6 bases). CDR3 size: 16 residues. Germline CDR1 and CDR2: MNHEY and SMNVEV (reference sequence). Trimming pared 6 bases from V and 0 bases from J, leaving 14 bases between. CDR3 sequence (DNA): TGTGCCAGCAGGACAGGACCATTTGCAACTAATGAAAAACTGTTTTTT. Encoded protein: CASRTGPFATNEKLFF.

The chain employs TRBV2 and TRBJ2-3; 9 nucleotides align to TRBD2. The germline V gene has CDR1 SNHLY and CDR2 FYNNEI. J gave up 3 bases and V 7 bases, and 5 bases lay outside the gene matches. CDR3 length: 14 amino acids. CDR3 DNA: TGTGCCAGCACAGAGCGGGGGGCAACAGATACGCAGTATTTT. Protein sequence: CASTERGATDTQYF.

The rearrangement links TRBV7-9 to TRBJ1-1; D perhaps matches TRBD1 (5 bases). The CDR3 is 15 residues long. Trimming left V 5 bases short and J 0 bases short, with 13 bases between. Germline-derived CDR1 and CDR2 are SEHNR and FQNEAQ (reference sequence). CDR3 sequence reads: CASSPSGAMNTEAFF. CDR3 in DNA: TGTGCCAGCAGCCCTTCCGGGGCCATGAACACTGAAGCTTTCTTT.

This chain links TRBV19 with TRBJ2-5; TRBD1 or TRBD2 may be the D gene (6 bases each). Trimming shortened V by 6 bases and J by 1 base, and 18 bases separated the two germline ends. Germline values: CDR1 LNHDA, CDR2 SQIVND (reference sequence). CDR3 size: 16 residues. For the CDR3, the DNA is TGTGCCAGTAGGAGGGGGGCCGGGAGACCCCAAGAGACCCAGTACTTC. Translated, it gives CASRRGAGRPQETQYF.

This clone has a handful of counts. CDR3 nucleotide sequence: TGTGCCAGCAGCCTTGGACAGGGGCACGACGGCTACACCTTC. As protein: CASSLGQGHDGYTF. The gene calls are TRBV6-5 and TRBJ1-2; TRBD1 aligns across 9 bases. J was trimmed by 8 bases and V by 6 bases; bases with no gene match: 10. The CDR3 runs to 14 residues. The germline V gene has CDR1 MNHEY and CDR2 SVGAGI.

The chain joins TRBV27 to TRBJ2-7; D is possibly TRBD1 or TRBD2 (6 bases each). Trimming left V 0 bases short and J 4 bases short, with 13 bases between. Germline values: CDR1 MNHEY, CDR2 SMNVEV (reference sequence). The CDR3 loop spans 15 amino acids. Here the CDR3 DNA reads TGTGCCAGCAGTTTATCGAACGGGGGCGGTTACGAGCAGTACTTC. Translation: CASSLSNGGGYEQYF.

The J gene is TRBJ2-5, the V gene TRBV7-9; maybe TRBD2 (6 bases). Trimming shortened V by 5 bases and J by 1 base, and 11 bases separated the two germline ends. Germline lookup yields CDR1 SEHNR and CDR2 FQNEAQ (reference sequence). The CDR3 is 14 residues long. The CDR3 is CASSGGSGQETQYF. The DNA for the CDR3 is TGTGCCAGCAGCGGAGGGTCCGGCCAAGAGACCCAGTACTTC. Combining the CDR3 with reference TRBV7-9 and TRBJ2-5 gives the whole variable domain DTGVSQNPRHKITKRGQNVTFRCDPISEHNRLYWYRQTLGQGPEFLTYFQNEAQLEKSRLLSDRFSAERPKGSFSTLEIQRTEQGDSAMYLCASSGGSGQETQYFGPGTRLLVL.

The V gene is TRBV30, the J gene TRBJ1-3; TRBD1 might be the D (6 bases). Per the germline V gene, CDR1 is GTSNPN and CDR2 is SVGIG (reference sequence). Trimming left V 4 bases short and J 8 bases short, with 18 bases between. This CDR3 has 14 amino acids. The CDR3 loop reads CAWTDGQGWHTIYF. CDR3 bases: TGTGCCTGGACAGATGGGCAGGGGTGGCACACCATATATTTT.

This chain uses TRBV6-6 with TRBJ1-2; D remains ambiguous. The germline gives CDR1 MNHNY, CDR2 SVGAGI (reference sequence). The ends were cut back, 6 bases at V and 5 bases at J, with 13 bases in the middle. The CDR3 totals 13 residues. In DNA, the CDR3 is TGTGCCAGCAGACCAGGACTGGGATATGGCTACACCTTC. Its protein product is CASRPGLGYGYTF.

The chain recombines TRBV6-4 with TRBJ1-1, with D maybe TRBD1 (5 bases). Germline CDR1 reads MRHNA; CDR2 reads SNTAGT. CDR3 length: 15 residues. The V gene lost 4 bases and the J gene lost 1 base, with 13 bases spanning the gap. DNA of the CDR3: TGTGCCAGCAGTGGAGCTGGCAGGGCGAACACTGAAGCTTTCTTT. Its protein is CASSGAGRANTEAFF.

The chain joins TRBV6-5 to TRBJ2-2, with 10 bases identical to TRBD1. The CDR3 totals 15 residues. Germline V gene lookup returns CDR1 MNHEY and CDR2 SVGAGI. V trimming: 4 bases; J trimming: 3 bases; junction bases outside the gene matches: 2. The CDR3 region has the DNA TGTGCCAGCAGTTCGGGACAGGGGTACACCGGGGAGCTGTTTTTT. This encodes CASSSGQGYTGELFF.

The chain links TRBV2 to TRBJ1-3, with D possibly TRBD1 on 6 matching bases. V lost 8 bases and J 0 bases, leaving 14 bases between the germline ends. The CDR3 has 15 amino acids. From germline, CDR1 is SNHLY and CDR2 FYNNEI. CDR3 amino acids: CASHFRGTSGNTIYF. The CDR3 DNA reads TGTGCCAGCCATTTCAGGGGAACCTCTGGAAACACCATATATTTT. The variable domain in full, with the rest retrieved from reference TRBV2 and TRBJ1-3, is EPEVTQTPSHQVTQMGQEVILRCVPISNHLYFYWYRQILGQKVEFLVSFYNNEISEKSEIFDDQFSVERPDGSNFTLKIRSTKLEDSAMYFCASHFRGTSGNTIYFGEGSWLTVV.

This clone was found once. The J gene is TRBJ2-7, the V gene TRBV9, with 7 nucleotides matching TRBD1. This CDR3 is 13 amino acids long. Trimming removed 3 bases from V and 2 bases from J; junction bases left unmatched: 2. In germline, CDR1 is SGDLS, CDR2 YYNGEE. CDR3 in DNA: TGTGCCAGCAGCGCCGACAGGGCCTACGAGCAGTACTTC. Its protein is CASSADRAYEQYF.

The chain employs TRBV4-1 and TRBJ1-2, with 8 bases aligning to TRBD1. J gave up 3 bases and V 0 bases, and 9 bases lay outside the gene matches. This CDR3 has 17 amino acids. The V gene's germline CDR1 is MGHRA and CDR2 YSYEKL. The CDR3 nucleotides read TGCGCCAGCAGCCAAGAGAGAGAGACAGGGGCGTACTATGGCTACACCTTC. It codes for CASSQERETGAYYGYTF.

The chain is built from TRBV28 and TRBJ1-1, with D maybe TRBD1 (6 bases). CDR1 and CDR2 from the germline V gene are MDHEN and SYDVKM. Trimming cost V 3 bases and J 4 bases, with 12 bases left between them. The CDR3 sequence is 14 residues long. CDR3 DNA sequence: TGTGCCAGCAGTTTCAGGCAGGGGATCACTGAAGCTTTCTTT. It specifies CASSFRQGITEAFF.

The chain combines TRBV9 with TRBJ2-7; 10 bases are shared with TRBD1. V trimming: 3 bases; J trimming: 1 base; junction bases outside the gene matches: 4. Germline CDR1 is SGDLS and CDR2 is YYNGEE. This CDR3 region has 15 residues. The CDR3 DNA follows: TGTGCCAGCAGCGCGAGGGGACAGGGGTCCTACGAGCAGTACTTC. Translation: CASSARGQGSYEQYF.